Below, 2 T cell receptor beta chains from the same sample are listed, as sequenced in a study of T cell responses to AZD1222 COVID-19 vaccine. The method was immunoSEQ multiplex PCR; TCRdb's version includes in-frame clones alone and lacks a portion of them. In the table there are around 150,000 clones, more than 85% of which are singletons. The material sequenced was peripheral blood, taken 28 days after the second AZD1222 dose. These receptors came from an adult who received the AZD1222 COVID-19 vaccine.

The chain employs TRBV20-1 and TRBJ1-4, with D possibly matching TRBD1 (5 bases). The V and J ends lost 3 bases and 6 bases respectively, with 11 bases between them. Germline V lookup: CDR1 DFQATT, CDR2 SNEGSKA (reference sequence). CDR3 length: 13 residues. The CDR3 DNA sequence: TGCAGTGCTAGTGGTCCAGGGTATGAAAAACTGTTTTTT. Amino acid sequence: CSASGPGYEKLFF.

This clone has a single count. This sequence joins TRBV5-1 and TRBJ2-2; TRBD2 is a possible D gene (6 bases). Germline V gene data show CDR1 as SGHRS and CDR2 as YFSETQ. This CDR3 is 13 amino acids long. V lost 2 bases and J 5 bases, leaving 7 bases between the germline ends. CDR3 sequence: CASSFGGTGELFF. The DNA for the CDR3 is TGCGCCAGCAGCTTTGGAGGGACCGGGGAGCTGTTTTTT. Full variable domain (missing parts from reference TRBV5-1 and TRBJ2-2): KAGVTQTPRYLIKTRGQQVTLSCSPISGHRSVSWYQQTPGQGLQFLFEYFSETQRNKGNFPGRFSGRQFSNSRSEMNVSTLELGDSALYLCASSFGGTGELFFGEGSRLTVL.